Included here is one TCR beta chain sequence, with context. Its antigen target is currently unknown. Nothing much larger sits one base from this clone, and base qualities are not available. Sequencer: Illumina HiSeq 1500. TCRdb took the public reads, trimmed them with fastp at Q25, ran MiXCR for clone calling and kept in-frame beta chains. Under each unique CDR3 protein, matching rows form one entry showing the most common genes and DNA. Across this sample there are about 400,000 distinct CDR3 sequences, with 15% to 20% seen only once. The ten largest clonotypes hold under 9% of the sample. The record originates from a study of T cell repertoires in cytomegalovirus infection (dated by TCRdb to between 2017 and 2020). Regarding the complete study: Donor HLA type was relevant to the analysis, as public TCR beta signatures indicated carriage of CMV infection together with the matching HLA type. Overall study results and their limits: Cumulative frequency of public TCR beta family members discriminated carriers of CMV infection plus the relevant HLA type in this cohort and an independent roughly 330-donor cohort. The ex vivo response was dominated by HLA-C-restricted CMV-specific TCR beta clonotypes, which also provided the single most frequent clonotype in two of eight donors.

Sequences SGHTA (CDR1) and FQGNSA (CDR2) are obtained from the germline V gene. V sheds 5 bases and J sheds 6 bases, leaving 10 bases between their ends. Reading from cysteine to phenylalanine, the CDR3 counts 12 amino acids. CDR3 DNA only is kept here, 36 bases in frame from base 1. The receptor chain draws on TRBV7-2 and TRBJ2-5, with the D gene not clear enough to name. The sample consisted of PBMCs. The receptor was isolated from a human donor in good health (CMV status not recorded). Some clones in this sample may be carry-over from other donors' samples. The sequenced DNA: TGTGCCAGCAGCCCCGGCGTACAGACCCAGTACTTC. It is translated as CASSPGVQTQYF.